The entry below describes one T cell receptor beta chain. The data originate from a study of blood T cell repertoires in COVID-19. Across the study: Sources were T cells, B-cell-depleted T cells, or PBMCs; the material itself was cDNA or gDNA.

The CDR3 totals 14 residues. V dropped 7 bases and J dropped 7 bases, with 17 bases sitting between them. Germline CDR1 and CDR2: MNHEY and SMNVEV (reference sequence). Original processing notes: Quantification of nucleated cells was approximated via reference gene primer amplification. Method: immunoSEQ multiplex PCR; TCRdb's copy keeps in-frame clones and lacks some. V, J and clone size are taken as reported in that table, and D and trimming were inferred from the DNA itself. The data show some 420,000 clones, 80% to 90% seen once. Enrollees, about 18 to 95 years old, lived in about two dozen US areas.

This clonotype was obtained from a man aged 25 to 40 who had recovered from COVID-19. The gene calls are TRBV27 and TRBJ2-1, with D perhaps matching TRBD1 (6 bases). The sequencing input was PBMCs or T cells enriched from blood (not recorded which). The chain's CDR3 is CASNSGTLGNEQFF. CDR3 bases: TGTGCCAGCAATTCCGGGACATTGGGGAATGAGCAGTTCTTC.